This T cell receptor beta chain was documented in a study of blood T cell repertoires in COVID-19 (TCRdb year 2020). Looking at the study overall: The collaborator samples originated in the United States, Italy and Spain and spanned the acute and convalescent phases of COVID-19. The prospective study material was composed of cDNA or gDNA derived from T cells, B-cell-depleted T cells, or PBMCs. The dataset comprised deeply sampled blood TCRbeta repertoires from subjects exposed to, actively infected with, or recovered from COVID-19. The repertoires were made available in a free public database intended to serve as a resource for research on the immune response to SARS-CoV-2. The samples were drawn from two sources: the first 160 participants of the ongoing ImmuneRACE study, and over 950 subjects contributed by 6 global collaborators. A de-identified subject ID, COVID-19 status, age in years and sex were almost always included in the sample metadata. Where available, HLA class I and class II types were obtained from metadata supplied by the sample provider rather than from assay-based typing.

Turning to this clone: The antigen it recognizes is unknown. Nothing much larger sits one base from this clone, and base qualities are not available.

The CDR3 has 17 amino acids, counting the end cysteine and phenylalanine. Only the CDR3 region is kept as DNA, spanning 51 bases read in frame from base 1. The germline V gene provides CDR1 MDHEN and CDR2 SYDVKM. Trimming leaves V shorter by 2 bases and J shorter by 1 base, with the junction holding 7 bases beyond the gene matches. TCRbeta CDR3 regions were amplified from genomic DNA using the immunoSEQ Assay, a bias-controlled multiplex PCR. Processing in the source paper ran as follows. Nucleated cell counts per sample were estimated from amplification of reference gene primers within the assay. To quantify the absolute abundance of each unique TCRbeta CDR3 rearrangement, sequence reads were collapsed and filtered. For each sample, productive Simpson clonality was calculated as the square root of Simpson's diversity index across productive rearrangements. TCRdb retrieved this table from immuneACCESS and kept in-frame rearrangements only. Not all clones are present; in checked studies, unresolved V genes account for under half, and no reason is known for the remainder. The V and J calls and clone size come from that table; D and trimming were worked out from the DNA. The sample yields hundreds of thousands of clones; 85% to 90% were counted once. The top ten hold roughly 15% of the sample.

The full study reports these points: How much clinical and demographic metadata was included differed by source and by participant, and the metadata was provided uncurated.

Each collaborating institution followed its own protocols to collect whole blood in K2EDTA tubes. For TCRbeta analysis, collaborator samples were shipped as frozen whole blood, as isolated PBMCs, or as DNA extracted from either sample type. Sequenced: peripheral blood. The clonotype comes from a human donor in a cohort sampled during active COVID-19. This sequence uses TRBV28 and TRBJ2-3; 9 central nucleotides agree with TRBD2. The CDR3 region: CASSLQGGRVGTDTQYF. The DNA reads as follows: TGTGCCAGCAGTTTACAGGGCGGGAGGGTAGGCACAGATACGCAGTATTTT. Reference TRBV28 and TRBJ2-3 proteins supply the regions before and after the CDR3; the full variable domain is: DVKVTQSSRYLVKRTGEKVFLECVQDMDHENMFWYRQDPGLGLRLIYFSYDVKMKEKGDIPEGYSVSREKKERFSLILESASTNQTSMYLCASSLQGGRVGTDTQYFGPGTRLTVL.